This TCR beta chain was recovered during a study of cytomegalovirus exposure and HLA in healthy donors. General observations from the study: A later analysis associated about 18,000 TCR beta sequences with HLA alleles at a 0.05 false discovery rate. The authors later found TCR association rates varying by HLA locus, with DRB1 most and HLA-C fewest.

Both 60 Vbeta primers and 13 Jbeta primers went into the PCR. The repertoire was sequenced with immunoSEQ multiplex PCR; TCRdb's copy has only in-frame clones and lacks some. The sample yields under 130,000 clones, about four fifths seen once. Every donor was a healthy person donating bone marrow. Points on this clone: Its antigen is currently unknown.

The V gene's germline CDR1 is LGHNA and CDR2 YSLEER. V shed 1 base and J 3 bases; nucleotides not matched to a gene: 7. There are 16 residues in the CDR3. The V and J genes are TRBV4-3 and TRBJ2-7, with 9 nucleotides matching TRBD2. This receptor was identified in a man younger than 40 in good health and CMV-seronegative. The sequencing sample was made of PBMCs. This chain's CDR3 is CASSQGGAGGYYEQYF. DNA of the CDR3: TGCGCCAGCAGCCAAGGTGGCGCGGGAGGGTACTACGAGCAGTACTTC.